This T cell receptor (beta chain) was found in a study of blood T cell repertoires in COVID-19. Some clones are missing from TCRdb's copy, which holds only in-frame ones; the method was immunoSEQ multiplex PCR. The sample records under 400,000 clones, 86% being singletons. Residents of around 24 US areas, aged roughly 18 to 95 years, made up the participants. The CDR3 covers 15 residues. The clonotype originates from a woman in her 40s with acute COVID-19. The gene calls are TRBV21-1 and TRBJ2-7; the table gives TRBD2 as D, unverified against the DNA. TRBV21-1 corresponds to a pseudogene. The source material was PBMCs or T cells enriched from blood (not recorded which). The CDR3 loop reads CASSKGARHHYEQYF. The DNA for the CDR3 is TGTGCCAGCAGCAAAGGAGCACGCCACCACTACGAGCAGTACTTC.